One and the same sample provided the 29 T cell receptor beta chains below, sequenced in a study of beta chain features in type 1 diabetes. Expressed TCRB transcripts were sequenced because the entire RNA isolate underwent reverse transcription. The method was immunoSEQ multiplex PCR; TCRdb's version includes in-frame clones alone and lacks a portion of them. Among just under 150,000 clones listed, roughly a tenth were seen once. The sequencing input was naive CD4+ T cells from blood. The source of these receptors is a man aged 18 to 29 in good health.

In its sample, this clone was seen a few times. The gene calls are TRBV5-5 and TRBJ1-2; D unresolved. Trimming shortened V by 0 bases and J by 8 bases, and 11 bases separated the two germline ends. CDR3 length: 13 residues. Germline V gene sequence: CDR1 SGHKS, CDR2 YYEKEE (reference sequence). CDR3 DNA: TGTGCCAGCAGCTTGGACTTTGGCGGGGGCTACACCTTC. Translating it yields CASSLDFGGGYTF.

In this sample, this clone turned up a few times. V and J are TRBV14 and TRBJ2-2, with 7 bases matching TRBD1. The junction had 2 bases not matched to a gene; V was cut back by 5 bases and J by 5 bases. Germline assignment: CDR1 SGHDN and CDR2 FVKESK. This CDR3 region has 13 residues. The CDR3 loop reads CASSSRGTGELFF. For the CDR3, the DNA is TGTGCCAGCAGCAGCAGGGGGACCGGGGAGCTGTTTTTT.

The chain joins TRBV19 to TRBJ2-1; TRBD1 matches 11 bases. This CDR3 region has 16 residues. Germline loops: CDR1 LNHDA, CDR2 SQIVND (reference sequence). V was clipped by 6 bases and J by 8 bases; unmatched bases: 12. The CDR3 DNA reads as TGTGCCAGTAGCCTATGGGGGCGGACAGGGGGCGATGAGCAGTTCTTC. Translating it yields CASSLWGRTGGDEQFF.

This clone was found a few times. The V gene is TRBV18, the J gene TRBJ1-1; perhaps TRBD1 as D (5 bases). Germline values: CDR1 KGHSH, CDR2 LQKENI. Trimming left V 6 bases short and J 1 base short, with 12 bases between. The CDR3 totals 14 residues. The CDR3: CASSLTRENTEAFF. CDR3 nucleotide sequence: TGTGCCAGCTCCCTAACCAGGGAGAACACTGAAGCTTTCTTT.

The chain has TRBV25-1 and TRBJ1-1; TRBD1 matches at 7 bases. V trimming: 6 bases; J trimming: 0 bases; junction bases outside the gene matches: 13. This CDR3 has 17 amino acids. CDR1 and CDR2 (germline): MGHDK, SYGVNS. The CDR3 bases are TGTGCCAGCAGACCCGTCCAGGGACAGATAATGAACACTGAAGCTTTCTTT. This translates into CASRPVQGQIMNTEAFF.

The V gene is TRBV30, the J gene TRBJ2-7; TRBD1 aligns across 7 bases. Germline CDR1 GTSNPN, CDR2 SVGIG (reference sequence). Trimming cost V 3 bases and J 2 bases; bases outside gene matches: 4. This CDR3 is built from 13 residues. CDR3 sequence reads: CAWRGDRAYEQYF. DNA for the CDR3: TGTGCCTGGAGGGGGGACAGAGCCTACGAGCAGTACTTC. Full variable domain (outside the CDR3, taken from reference TRBV30 and TRBJ2-7): SQTIHQWPATLVQPVGSPLSLECTVEGTSNPNLYWYRQAAGRGLQLLFYSVGIGQISSEVPQNLSASRPQDRQFILSSKKLLLSDSGFYLCAWRGDRAYEQYFGPGTRLTVT.

This clone was detected a few times. The chain combines TRBV4-3 with TRBJ2-1, with a possible D match to TRBD2 (6 bases). From germline, CDR1 is LGHNA and CDR2 YSLEER. The V end was cut by 1 base, the J end by 10 bases, with 14 bases between. The CDR3 totals 14 residues. CDR3 nucleotides: TGCGCCAGCAGCCAAGGATCGGCGGGGTGGGAGCAGTTCTTC. Amino acid sequence: CASSQGSAGWEQFF.

The rearrangement joins TRBV5-1 to TRBJ1-5; TRBD1 matches at 12 bases. Germline loops: CDR1 SGHRS, CDR2 YFSETQ. V shed 4 bases and J 5 bases; nucleotides not matched to a gene: 4. This CDR3 region has 15 residues. The CDR3 DNA is TGCGCCAGCAGCCCCGGGACAGGGGGCGATCAGCCCCAGCATTTT. Amino acid sequence: CASSPGTGGDQPQHF.

The rearrangement uses TRBV12-5 and TRBJ2-1; D perhaps matches TRBD1 (6 bases). Germline lookup yields CDR1 LGHNT and CDR2 FRNRAP. Trimming took off 6 bases at V and 5 bases at J, with 11 bases between the two ends. The CDR3 has 13 residues. CDR3 loop: CASGTGVDNEQFF. The CDR3 DNA reads as TGTGCTAGTGGGACAGGTGTAGACAATGAGCAGTTCTTC.

V and J are TRBV5-1 and TRBJ1-4; TRBD1 aligns across 8 bases. CDR3 length equals 16 residues. After removal of 4 bases from V and 4 bases from J, the junction contained 9 bases not matched to a gene. Germline-derived CDR1 and CDR2 are SGHRS and YFSETQ. The CDR3 reads CASSDGQGMINEKLFF. As DNA, the CDR3 is TGCGCCAGCAGCGACGGACAGGGAATGATTAATGAAAAACTGTTTTTT.

The chain links TRBV4-2 to TRBJ2-1; 13 bases are a match to TRBD2. CDR3 size: 16 residues. V was clipped by 3 bases and J by 8 bases; unmatched bases: 7. Germline loops: CDR1 LGHNA, CDR2 YNFKEQ. CDR3 bases: TGTGCCAGCAGCCACCAACTAGCGGGGGGGTTGGATGAGCAGTTCTTC. Protein: CASSHQLAGGLDEQFF.

This clone was seen ten or more times. The chain is built from TRBV23-1 and TRBJ2-5, with 9 bases that match TRBD1. TRBV23-1 carries the ORF label, with uncertain function. The V and J ends lost 4 bases and 13 bases, in that order; junction bases with no gene match: 4. The CDR3 loop spans 11 amino acids. CDR3 DNA sequence: TGCGCCAGCAGTCGGTGGGGACAGGGGTACTTC. This translates into CASSRWGQGYF.

In this sample, this clone turned up a few times. This chain links TRBV2 with TRBJ1-5; the match to TRBD1 covers 8 bases. The CDR3 loop spans 13 amino acids. Germline V CDR1 and CDR2: SNHLY, FYNNEI. V dropped 6 bases and J dropped 4; count of bases not matched to a gene: 2. CDR3 sequence reads: CASRDRGNQPQHF. CDR3 bases: TGTGCCAGCAGAGACAGGGGAAATCAGCCCCAGCATTTT.

This sequence joins TRBV28 and TRBJ2-7; D call uncertain. V was pared by 3 bases and J by 1 base, with 10 bases between. The germline gives CDR1 MDHEN, CDR2 SYDVKM. The CDR3 totals 14 residues. CDR3 nucleotides: TGTGCCAGCAGTTTGAGTTCTCTTTCCTACGAGCAGTACTTC. Its protein product is CASSLSSLSYEQYF.

This clone was observed a handful of times. This chain links TRBV6-5 with TRBJ1-2; D uncertain. Germline CDR1 reads MNHEY; CDR2 reads SVGAGI. V was cut by 5 bases and J by 4 bases, with 11 bases left in between. The CDR3 has 13 amino acids. The CDR3 sequence: CASSPTGSYGYTF. Here the CDR3 DNA reads TGTGCCAGCAGTCCCACCGGGTCCTATGGCTACACCTTC.

This chain connects TRBV6-5 to TRBJ2-1; D is unresolved. Trimming cost V 6 bases and J 3 bases, with 15 bases left between them. This CDR3 spans 15 amino acids. Germline assignment: CDR1 MNHEY and CDR2 SVGAGI. The CDR3 sequence: CASRQIDKLYNEQFF. The CDR3 coding sequence is TGTGCCAGCAGACAAATAGACAAGCTCTACAATGAGCAGTTCTTC.

This clone has a handful of counts. The V and J genes are TRBV5-1 and TRBJ2-1; 15 positions match TRBD2. The CDR3 sequence is 16 residues long. Trimming removed 3 bases from V and 10 bases from J; junction bases left unmatched: 8. The germline CDR1 and CDR2 sequences are SGHRS and YFSETQ. The CDR3 DNA reads as TGCGCCAGCAGCTCCCGGACTAGCGGGGGGGCGCAGGAGCAGTTCTTC. Translation: CASSSRTSGGAQEQFF.

V and J are TRBV25-1 and TRBJ1-6, with D perhaps matching TRBD1 (5 bases). The V gene's germline CDR1 is MGHDK and CDR2 SYGVNS. With 2 bases removed from V and 6 bases from J, the gap between germline ends came to 11 bases. The CDR3 spans 15 residues. This chain's CDR3 is CASSEGAGSNSPLHF. As DNA, the CDR3 is TGTGCCAGCAGTGAAGGGGCGGGGAGTAATTCACCCCTCCACTTT.

This clone was counted only a few times. The chain uses TRBV5-4 and TRBJ2-5, with 12 bases identical to TRBD2. The CDR3 loop spans 15 amino acids. Trimming at V came to 1 base and at J to 4 bases, leaving 2 bases not matched to a gene. Germline lookup yields CDR1 SGHNT and CDR2 YYREEE (reference sequence). The CDR3 nucleotides are TGTGCCAGCAGCTTGAAACTAGCGGGGGGAGAGACCCAGTACTTC. It translates to CASSLKLAGGETQYF. Complete variable domain (other parts from reference TRBV5-4 and TRBJ2-5): ETGVTQSPTHLIKTRGQQVTLRCSSQSGHNTVSWYQQALGQGPQFIFQYYREEENGRGNFPPRFSGLQFPNYSSELNVNALELDDSALYLCASSLKLAGGETQYFGPGTRLLVL.

About this clone itself: The germline gene is not matched at one end of the junction; a read error may be the cause. The chain uses TRBV30 and TRBJ1-3; 9 bases agree with TRBD1. Germline V gives CDR1 GTSNPN, CDR2 SVGIG (reference sequence). CDR3 length: 15 residues. CDR3 nucleotide sequence: TGTACCTGGAGGGGGACAGGGACTACCCCGAACACCATATATTTT. This codes for CTWRGTGTTPNTIYF.

The V and J genes are TRBV11-2 and TRBJ1-2, with TRBD1 as a possible D gene (6 bases). CDR3 size: 13 residues. Germline values: CDR1 SGHAT, CDR2 FQNNGV. Trimming took off 5 bases at V and 1 base at J, with 8 bases between the two ends. The chain's CDR3 is CASSRDINYGYTF. In DNA, the CDR3 is TGTGCCAGCAGCCGGGACATTAACTATGGCTACACCTTC.

This clone was seen at least ten times. J is TRBJ1-6 and V is TRBV30; tentative D call: TRBD1 (5 bases). Per the germline V gene, CDR1 is GTSNPN and CDR2 is SVGIG (reference sequence). V gave up 5 bases and J gave up 6 bases, with 14 bases separating them. The CDR3 has 14 amino acids. DNA of the CDR3: TGTGCCTGGCGGCGGGGGATGGGTAATTCACCCCTCCACTTT. Translating it yields CAWRRGMGNSPLHF. The full variable domain, in which reference TRBV30 and TRBJ1-6 provide the parts outside the CDR3, is SQTIHQWPATLVQPVGSPLSLECTVEGTSNPNLYWYRQAAGRGLQLLFYSVGIGQISSEVPQNLSASRPQDRQFILSSKKLLLSDSGFYLCAWRRGMGNSPLHFGNGTRLTVT.

This clone was picked up a small number of times. The rearrangement joins TRBV11-2 to TRBJ2-3, with D possibly matching TRBD2 (6 bases). This CDR3 spans 16 amino acids. Germline V lookup: CDR1 SGHAT, CDR2 FQNNGV. V was trimmed by 5 bases and J by 5 bases, leaving 20 bases between them. CDR3 protein: CASSPLRGSPGDTQYF. CDR3 nucleotide sequence: TGTGCCAGCAGCCCTCTTCGGGGGTCTCCGGGAGATACGCAGTATTTT. Full variable domain (rest looked up from reference TRBV11-2 and TRBJ2-3): EAGVAQSPRYKIIEKRQSVAFWCNPISGHATLYWYQQILGQGPKLLIQFQNNGVVDDSQLPKDRFSAERLKGVDSTLKIQPAKLEDSAVYLCASSPLRGSPGDTQYFGPGTRLTVL.

The table lists this clone with a few counts. This sequence joins TRBV5-8 and TRBJ2-3; 7 bases are shared with TRBD1. Germline V gives CDR1 SGHTS, CDR2 YDEGEE. V shed 5 bases, J shed 3 bases, and the junction held 9 bases outside the gene matches. CDR3 length: 15 residues. The CDR3 sequence: CASSSQGSGTDTQYF. CDR3 nucleotide sequence: TGTGCCAGCAGTTCACAGGGGAGTGGGACAGATACGCAGTATTTT.

The sample holds a few counts of this clone. This chain joins TRBV25-1 and TRBJ2-7; TRBD1 matches at 7 bases. Trimming removed 2 bases from V and 2 bases from J; junction bases left unmatched: 6. Germline V gene data show CDR1 as MGHDK and CDR2 as SYGVNS. The CDR3 sequence is 15 residues long. The CDR3: CASSELGQATYEQYF. CDR3 DNA sequence: TGTGCCAGCAGTGAACTAGGACAGGCAACCTACGAGCAGTACTTC.

This clone appeared many times. The chain joins TRBV7-2 to TRBJ2-7; 7 nucleotides match TRBD2. From germline, CDR1 is SGHTA and CDR2 FQGNSA. This CDR3 spans 13 amino acids. With 8 bases clipped from V and 1 base from J, the junction kept 5 bases outside the gene matches. CDR3 region: CASVGAGSYEQYF. The CDR3 coding sequence is TGTGCCAGCGTGGGAGCGGGGTCCTACGAGCAGTACTTC.

The gene calls are TRBV4-2 and TRBJ1-5; no clear D. Per germline, CDR1 LGHNA and CDR2 YNFKEQ. Between the trimmed V and J ends, which lost 1 base and 7 bases, there was a span of 11 bases. This CDR3 spans 14 amino acids. The CDR3 DNA sequence: TGTGCCAGCAGCCAAGTGGTCGGCGGACAGCCCCAGCATTTT. Amino acid sequence: CASSQVVGGQPQHF.

The gene calls are TRBV10-3 and TRBJ2-3; TRBD2 agrees at 14 bases. CDR1 is ENHRY, CDR2 SYGVKD, per germline. The trim removed 4 bases at V and 2 bases at J, leaving 5 bases unmatched. The CDR3 is 17 amino acids. This CDR3 reads CAISGLAGGPLTDTQYF. CDR3 nucleotide sequence: TGTGCCATCAGTGGACTAGCGGGGGGGCCCCTCACAGATACGCAGTATTTT.

This clone was detected many times. The CDR3 DNA reads as TGTGCCAGCAGTTCCCCAGGGGCTGGGGCCAACGTCCTGACTTTC. Amino acid sequence: CASSSPGAGANVLTF. V usage is TRBV6-6 and J usage is TRBJ2-6, with D possibly TRBD1 on 6 matching bases. V shed 4 bases and J shed 2 bases, with 9 bases lying between them. Germline CDR1 MNHNY, CDR2 SVGAGI (reference sequence). The CDR3 has 15 residues.